The next 18 T cell receptor beta chains were all read from a single sample in a study of T cell changes during pregnancy in multiple sclerosis. The protocol was immunoSEQ multiplex PCR, while the TCRdb copy is restricted to in-frame clones and leaves out a portion. The repertoire includes tens of thousands of clones, roughly 89% of them detected once, and 5.3% sits in the top ten. This material consisted of CD8+ T cells from peripheral blood mononuclear cells, taken in the second trimester of pregnancy. Receptors originate from a female donor in good health, enrolled as a control in a pregnancy study.

The chain has TRBV7-8 and TRBJ2-7; possible D gene TRBD1, 5 bases. The ends were cut back, 5 bases at V and 1 base at J, with 18 bases in the middle. The germline V gene has CDR1 SGHVS and CDR2 FQNEAQ. The CDR3 sequence is 16 residues long. The CDR3, as DNA: TGTGCCAGCAGCCCCGACTGGGGCGTTAGTTCCTACGAGCAGTACTTC. Amino acid sequence: CASSPDWGVSSYEQYF.

This clone has just one count. The gene calls are TRBV7-9 and TRBJ2-1, with 14 bases matching TRBD2. The CDR3 contains 19 residues. In germline, CDR1 is SEHNR, CDR2 FQNEAQ (reference sequence). Trimming took 4 bases from V and 6 from J; bases not matched to a gene: 14. The CDR3 loop is CASSSPGGLAGEVGNEQFF. CDR3 sequence (DNA): TGTGCCAGCAGCTCCCCGGGGGGACTAGCGGGAGAAGTCGGCAATGAGCAGTTCTTC.

This chain uses TRBV6-6 with TRBJ2-1; a weak D match, TRBD2 (6 bases). Between the trimmed V and J ends, which lost 8 bases and 6 bases, there was a span of 14 bases. In germline, CDR1 is MNHNY, CDR2 SVGAGI (reference sequence). The length of the CDR3 is 13 residues. In nucleotides, the CDR3 is TGTGCCAGCGGGGGGAAAGGGGCCAATGAGCAGTTCTTC. Its protein is CASGGKGANEQFF.

The chain couples TRBV4-1 to TRBJ1-2; weak D call: TRBD1 (5 bases). Germline V lookup: CDR1 MGHRA, CDR2 YSYEKL. V shed 0 bases and J shed 5 bases, with 7 bases lying between them. The CDR3 covers 13 residues. This CDR3 is CASSQEGGYGYTF. As DNA, the CDR3 is TGCGCCAGCAGCCAAGAGGGGGGTTATGGCTACACCTTC.

V is TRBV7-8 and J is TRBJ2-7; no clear D gene. The CDR3 spans 15 residues. Trimming left V 1 base short and J 0 bases short, with 10 bases between. CDR1 is SGHVS and CDR2 is FQNEAQ in the germline V gene. The CDR3 DNA reads TGTGCCAGCAGCTTAGGTGTCAGAAGCTCCTACGAGCAGTACTTC. This encodes CASSLGVRSSYEQYF. The complete variable domain, with remaining parts taken from reference TRBV7-8 and TRBJ2-7, reads GAGVSQSPRYKVAKRGQDVALRCDPISGHVSLFWYQQALGQGPEFLTYFQNEAQLDKSGLPSDRFFAERPEGSVSTLKIQRTQQEDSAVYLCASSLGVRSSYEQYFGPGTRLTVT.

The V gene is TRBV5-1, the J gene TRBJ2-1; TRBD2 agrees at 9 bases. This CDR3 region has 16 residues. V lost 0 bases and J lost 4; bases outside the gene matches: 5. Germline assignment: CDR1 SGHRS and CDR2 YFSETQ. The CDR3 loop reads CASSLALAGIYNEQFF. DNA of the CDR3: TGCGCCAGCAGCTTGGCGCTAGCGGGGATATACAATGAGCAGTTCTTC.

The chain recombines TRBV7-6 with TRBJ2-5; 8 nucleotides agree with TRBD1. Unmatched junction bases numbered 4, after V lost 5 bases and J lost 2 bases. The CDR3 length is 14 residues. The germline V gene encodes CDR1 SGHVS and CDR2 FNYEAQ. The CDR3 region is CASSVDRGQETQYF. CDR3 coding DNA: TGTGCCAGCAGCGTAGACAGGGGACAAGAGACCCAGTACTTC.

The rearrangement uses TRBV7-6 and TRBJ1-6; TRBD1 matches at 11 bases. CDR1 SGHVS and CDR2 FNYEAQ come from the germline V gene. V gave up 5 bases and J gave up 8 bases; unmatched junction bases: 2. This CDR3 is 14 amino acids long. The CDR3 DNA reads TGTGCCAGCAGCAGGGGACAGGGGGATTCACCCCTCCACTTT. Its protein is CASSRGQGDSPLHF.

The V call is TRBV19, the J call TRBJ1-3, with D uncertain. This CDR3 is built from 12 residues. V was clipped by 7 bases and J by 1 base, with 5 bases between them. Germline lookup yields CDR1 LNHDA and CDR2 SQIVND (reference sequence). The CDR3 protein is CASTTSGNTIYF. The CDR3 nucleotides read TGTGCCAGTACGACTTCTGGAAACACCATATATTTT.

The chain links TRBV27 to TRBJ2-1; D might be TRBD1 (6 bases). This CDR3 contains 16 residues. V lost 0 bases to trimming and J lost 8 bases, with 17 bases between them. CDR1 is MNHEY and CDR2 is SMNVEV in the germline V gene (reference sequence). CDR3 loop: CASSLSQLTGIDEQFF. Written as DNA, the CDR3 is TGTGCCAGCAGTTTATCCCAACTGACAGGAATAGATGAGCAGTTCTTC.

CDR3 in DNA: TGTGCCAGCAGTGTCGGGGTGGACACCGGGGAGCTGTTTTTT. As protein: CASSVGVDTGELFF. The rearrangement links TRBV6-4 to TRBJ2-2; the D gene is possibly TRBD2 (5 bases). The V gene's germline CDR1 is MRHNA and CDR2 SNTAGT. The CDR3 runs to 14 residues. V was trimmed by 4 bases and J by 3 bases, leaving 9 bases between them.

V and J are TRBV6-1 and TRBJ2-7; 7 bases fit TRBD1. V lost 3 bases, J lost 4 bases, and 9 bases stayed unmatched. This CDR3 comprises 15 residues. CDR1 is MNHNS and CDR2 is SASEGT in the germline V gene. CDR3 residues: CASSDTPGGQYEQYF. DNA for the CDR3: TGTGCCAGCAGTGATACTCCAGGGGGACAATACGAGCAGTACTTC.

The chain couples TRBV6-1 to TRBJ1-2; unclear D gene. Looked up from germline, CDR1 is MNHNS and CDR2 is SASEGT. This CDR3 is 12 amino acids long. V shed 2 bases and J shed 8 bases, with 9 bases lying between them. The DNA for the CDR3 is TGTGCCAGCAGTGAAATCCAGCGGGGCTACACCTTC. It is translated as CASSEIQRGYTF.

The chain couples TRBV30 to TRBJ1-3; a weak D match, TRBD1 (5 bases). Germline loops: CDR1 GTSNPN, CDR2 SVGIG (reference sequence). The V and J ends lost 0 bases and 3 bases respectively, with 12 bases between them. The CDR3 loop spans 15 amino acids. CDR3 in amino acids: CAWSVPGGDGNTIYF. The CDR3 nucleotides are TGTGCCTGGAGTGTACCCGGGGGAGATGGAAACACCATATATTTT.

J is TRBJ1-4 and V is TRBV28; D may be TRBD1 (5 bases). Germline V gene lookup returns CDR1 MDHEN and CDR2 SYDVKM. The CDR3 has 16 residues. V lost 6 bases, J lost 0 bases, and 14 bases lay in between. This chain's CDR3 is CASSSARQTTNEKLFF. In DNA, the CDR3 is TGTGCCAGCAGCTCCGCCAGACAGACAACTAATGAAAAACTGTTTTTT.

V and J are TRBV10-2 and TRBJ2-5; possible D gene TRBD1, 6 bases. Per germline, CDR1 WSHSY and CDR2 SAAADI. This CDR3 spans 13 amino acids. V gave up 9 bases and J gave up 2 bases, with 13 bases separating them. Here the CDR3 DNA reads TGCGCCAGATCTACAGGGATTCAAGAGACCCAGTACTTC. Its translation is CARSTGIQETQYF.

The chain combines TRBV6-5 with TRBJ2-5, with D uncertain. V was clipped by 7 bases and J by 4 bases, with 16 bases between them. This CDR3 has 14 amino acids. Germline CDR1 and CDR2: MNHEY and SVGAGI. The CDR3 DNA follows: TGTGCCAGCACCCCCTTGGAGCCTGGAGAGACCCAGTACTTC. As protein: CASTPLEPGETQYF.

The chain is built from TRBV7-9 and TRBJ1-4; D unclear. Germline V gene data show CDR1 as SEHNR and CDR2 as FQNEAQ (reference sequence). The CDR3 loop spans 12 amino acids. Trimming removed 1 base at V and 17 bases at J, with 14 bases between. CDR3 residues: CASSLGEYDPFF. The CDR3 DNA sequence: TGTGCCAGCAGCTTAGGGGAGTACGACCCTTTTTTT.